The rows below give T cell receptor beta chains drawn from one sample of a study of neoadjuvant anti-PD-1 for oral cavity cancer. TCRdb's copy holds only in-frame clones and misses some; the assay was immunoSEQ multiplex PCR. This repertoire shows roughly 68,000 clones, approximately 87% found once; its top ten account for roughly 2.9%. Specimen: PBMCs, collected after nivolumab (anti-PD-1) treatment. The receptor source for this set is a person aged 40-85 years with oral cavity squamous cell carcinoma. Both conserved end residues are part of each CDR3. The D gene is left open where the match is weak. Part of the rows lack a size; the others show once, few, many or a class for expanded clones.

J gene: TRBJ1-2
clone size: few
V gene: TRBV4-1
D gene: .
CDR3 DNA: TGCGCCAGCAGCCAAAGCCCGACGCGCAGAACTAACTATGGCTACACCTTC
CDR3 protein: CASSQSPTRRTNYGYTF

J gene: TRBJ2-7
clone size: .
V gene: TRBV28
D gene: .
CDR3 DNA: TGTGCCAGCACAGAAACAGGGCCCTACGAGCAGTACTTC
CDR3 protein: CASTETGPYEQYF

J gene: TRBJ2-1
clone size: .
V gene: TRBV6-4
D gene: .
CDR3 DNA: TGTGCCAGCAGTCCACAGGGATCTTCTACCCAGGGATCTCAGTTCTTC
CDR3 protein: CASSPQGSSTQGSQFF

J gene: TRBJ1-1
clone size: .
V gene: TRBV7-2
D gene: .
CDR3 DNA: TGTGCCAGCAGCGTCACGGGGGCCGTTACTGAAGCTTTCTTT
CDR3 protein: CASSVTGAVTEAFF

J gene: TRBJ2-7
clone size: .
V gene: TRBV19
D gene: .
CDR3 DNA: TGTGCCAGTAGTATTGTGAGACGACCCACCTACGAGCAGTACTTC
CDR3 protein: CASSIVRRPTYEQYF

J gene: TRBJ2-6
clone size: .
V gene: TRBV5-1
D gene: .
CDR3 DNA: TGCGCCAGCAGGGAACGGGGCTCTGGGGCCAACGTCCTGACTTTC
CDR3 protein: CASRERGSGANVLTF

J gene: TRBJ2-1
clone size: .
V gene: TRBV5-1
D gene: .
CDR3 DNA: TGCGCCAGCAGCATCGGAAGCCTGGACAATGAGCAGTTCTTC
CDR3 protein: CASSIGSLDNEQFF

J gene: TRBJ1-4
clone size: .
V gene: TRBV7-3
D gene: .
CDR3 DNA: TGTGCCAGCAGCTTGGGCCTGGGGGAAAAACTGTTTTTT
CDR3 protein: CASSLGLGEKLFF

J gene: TRBJ2-2
clone size: .
V gene: TRBV5-1
D gene: .
CDR3 DNA: TGCGCCAGCAGCGATGAGGACGGAGCGAACACCGGGGAGCTGTTTTTT
CDR3 protein: CASSDEDGANTGELFF

J gene: TRBJ1-5
clone size: .
V gene: TRBV2
D gene: .
CDR3 DNA: TGTGCCAGCAGTTCAGGGAATAGCAATCAGCCCCAGCATTTT
CDR3 protein: CASSSGNSNQPQHF

J gene: TRBJ2-3
clone size: .
V gene: TRBV5-1
D gene: .
CDR3 DNA: TGCGCCAGCTCAAAAATTGAGTGGCGAGCCCCTTTGCAGTATTTT
CDR3 protein: CASSKIEWRAPLQYF

J gene: TRBJ1-1
clone size: .
V gene: TRBV11-2
D gene: .
CDR3 DNA: TGTGCCAGCAGCTCCCCGCGGAGGGGCGGTCCTCGGGCTTTCTTT
CDR3 protein: CASSSPRRGGPRAFF

J gene: TRBJ1-3
clone size: .
V gene: TRBV6-6
D gene: .
CDR3 DNA: TGTGCCAGCAGTTACTCGACAAACACCATATATTTT
CDR3 protein: CASSYSTNTIYF

J gene: TRBJ2-2
clone size: .
V gene: TRBV5-1
D gene: .
CDR3 DNA: TGCGCCAGCAGCCACCGGGACGGGAACACCGGGGAGCTGTTTTTT
CDR3 protein: CASSHRDGNTGELFF

J gene: TRBJ2-2
clone size: once
V gene: TRBV6-1
D gene: .
CDR3 DNA: TGTGCCAGCAGACCCGACAGAACCACCGGGGAGCTGTTTTTT
CDR3 protein: CASRPDRTTGELFF

J gene: TRBJ1-5
clone size: .
V gene: TRBV6-5
D gene: .
CDR3 DNA: TGTGCCAGCAGACCGGACGGATATAGCAATCAGCCCCAGCATTTT
CDR3 protein: CASRPDGYSNQPQHF

J gene: TRBJ2-1
clone size: .
V gene: TRBV30
D gene: .
CDR3 DNA: TGTGCCTGGAGTGCGGGGGACCACTCCTACAATGAGCAGTTCTTC
CDR3 protein: CAWSAGDHSYNEQFF

J gene: TRBJ2-2
clone size: .
V gene: TRBV5-4
D gene: TRBD1
CDR3 DNA: TGTGCCAGCAGCTTCACAGGGGCCCCCGGGGAGCTGTTTTTT
CDR3 protein: CASSFTGAPGELFF